The next 18 T cell receptor beta chains were all read from a single sample in a study of shared clonotypes between healthy human individuals. Clones were read by immunoSEQ multiplex PCR, and TCRdb kept only the in-frame ones, dropping some. The sample holds approximately 1,000,000 clones, approximately 77% seen once. Sequenced: memory CD4+ T cells from PBMCs. Specified subset: CD45RA-negative fraction. The receptors originated from a man aged 18-30 years in good health. Some clones in this sample may be carry-over from other donors' samples.

The chain joins TRBV13 to TRBJ1-1; no clear D. Looked up from germline, CDR1 is PRHDT and CDR2 is FYEKMQ (reference sequence). The CDR3 sequence is 13 residues long. The germline V and J ends were trimmed by 1 base and 11 bases, with 14 bases remaining between them. CDR3 bases: TGTGCCAGCAGCTTAGTCCGGAAGAATGGGGCTTTCTTT. Its protein product is CASSLVRKNGAFF.

Concerning this clone: The sample contains more than one DNA sequence encoding this CDR3. The chain recombines TRBV28 with TRBJ2-3; D is unclear. Germline CDR1 MDHEN, CDR2 SYDVKM. There are 11 residues in the CDR3. V was clipped by 5 bases and J by 1 base, with 1 base between them. The CDR3 DNA sequence: TGTGCCAGCAGTCGCACAGATACGCAGTATTTT. Protein sequence: CASSRTDTQYF.

The chain combines TRBV4-1 with TRBJ1-2; D remains unclear. With 0 bases removed from V and 4 bases from J, the gap between germline ends came to 12 bases. The CDR3 spans 15 residues. Per germline, CDR1 MGHRA and CDR2 YSYEKL. CDR3 loop: CASSQDNQRSYGYTF. DNA of the CDR3: TGCGCCAGCAGCCAAGATAATCAGAGGAGCTATGGCTACACCTTC.

V is TRBV27 and J is TRBJ1-1; the D gene is possibly TRBD1 (5 bases). Germline CDR1 is MNHEY and CDR2 is SMNVEV (reference sequence). Trimming cost V 7 bases and J 10 bases, with 16 bases left between them. The CDR3 sequence is 12 residues long. The CDR3 region is CASTGAPRGAFF. The CDR3 bases are TGTGCCAGCACTGGGGCCCCCCGGGGAGCTTTCTTT.

This chain connects TRBV10-3 to TRBJ2-5; possibly TRBD1 for D (6 bases). The CDR3 is 14 residues long. Germline CDR1 is ENHRY and CDR2 is SYGVKD. V dropped 0 bases and J dropped 5 bases, with 10 bases sitting between them. In DNA form, the CDR3 reads TGTGCCATCAGTGAGTCGGGGCAGGGGGAGACCCAGTACTTC. The encoded protein is CAISESGQGETQYF.

The rearrangement uses TRBV9 and TRBJ2-2; 8 nucleotides agree with TRBD2. V was pared by 2 bases and J by 5 bases, with 5 bases of the junction left unmatched. The CDR3 extends over 15 amino acids. Germline V gives CDR1 SGDLS, CDR2 YYNGEE. DNA of the CDR3: TGTGCCAGCAGCGTCACAGCGGGAGCGACCGGGGAGCTGTTTTTT. Translating gives CASSVTAGATGELFF.

The chain is built from TRBV7-2 and TRBJ2-2, with 8 bases lining up with TRBD1. Germline CDR1 is SGHTA and CDR2 is FQGNSA. The CDR3 has 15 amino acids. The trim removed 5 bases at V and 5 bases at J, leaving 7 bases unmatched. CDR3 sequence (DNA): TGTGCCAGCAGCAAACAGGGGGTCGGGACCGGGGAGCTGTTTTTT. Translation gives CASSKQGVGTGELFF.

J is TRBJ1-3 and V is TRBV25-1; TRBD1 might be the D (5 bases). Germline V CDR1 and CDR2: MGHDK, SYGVNS. Trimming left V 1 base short and J 8 bases short, with 12 bases between. CDR3 size: 14 residues. The CDR3 loop is CASSESHLGDTIYF. Written as DNA, the CDR3 is TGTGCCAGCAGTGAATCCCACCTGGGGGACACCATATATTTT.

This clone showed up just once. The sample carries other DNA sequences with the same CDR3. The V gene is TRBV29-1, the J gene TRBJ2-5; 7 bases map to TRBD1. Per the germline V gene, CDR1 is SQVTM and CDR2 is ANQGSEA. The J segment lost 2 bases and the V segment lost 6 bases, leaving 3 bases of the junction unmatched. The CDR3 runs to 12 residues. DNA for the CDR3: TGCAGCGTCCGGACAGGACAAGAGACCCAGTACTTC. Its protein is CSVRTGQETQYF. Based on the CDR3 plus reference TRBV29-1 and TRBJ2-5, the full variable domain is SAVISQKPSRDICQRGTSLTIQCQVDSQVTMMFWYRQQPGQSLTLIATANQGSEATYESGFVIDKFPISRPNLTFSTLTVSNMSPEDSSIYLCSVRTGQETQYFGPGTRLLVL.

V and J are TRBV5-4 and TRBJ2-7, with D perhaps matching TRBD1 (5 bases). The V end was cut by 0 bases, the J end by 0 bases, with 10 bases between. The CDR3 is 15 amino acids. In germline, CDR1 is SGHNT, CDR2 YYREEE (reference sequence). The CDR3: CASSLDRSSSYEQYF. The CDR3 DNA follows: TGTGCCAGCAGCTTGGACAGGTCGAGCTCCTACGAGCAGTACTTC.

The chain carries TRBV6-5 and TRBJ2-2; TRBD2 might be the D (6 bases). The CDR3 contains 16 residues. CDR1 and CDR2 from the germline V gene are MNHEY and SVGAGI. V was trimmed by 0 bases and J by 0 bases, leaving 8 bases between them. The CDR3 nucleotides read TGTGCCAGCAGTTACTCAGGGACTGCGAACACCGGGGAGCTGTTTTTT. Translation gives CASSYSGTANTGELFF.

The V call is TRBV6-6, the J call TRBJ2-1; the match to TRBD1 covers 9 bases. Trimming removed 7 bases from V and 7 bases from J; junction bases left unmatched: 8. In germline, CDR1 is MNHNY, CDR2 SVGAGI (reference sequence). There are 14 residues in the CDR3. The CDR3 region is CASTHGGTGNEQFF. The CDR3 DNA reads as TGTGCCAGCACTCATGGGGGGACAGGGAATGAGCAGTTCTTC.

The table lists this clone with a few counts. This rearrangement joins TRBV30 to TRBJ2-3, with 9 bases matching TRBD2. J was trimmed by 2 bases and V by 5 bases; bases with no gene match: 8. CDR3 size: 15 residues. CDR1 and CDR2 from the germline V gene are GTSNPN and SVGIG (reference sequence). The CDR3 sequence: CAWQTAGGPTDTQYF. CDR3 in DNA: TGTGCCTGGCAGACGGCGGGAGGGCCCACAGATACGCAGTATTTT.

The V gene is TRBV18, the J gene TRBJ1-1; 7 positions match TRBD1. The CDR3 is made up of 14 amino acids. V was clipped by 4 bases and J by 2 bases; unmatched bases: 4. Germline V lookup: CDR1 KGHSH, CDR2 LQKENI. The DNA of the CDR3 is TGTGCCAGCTCACTCCGGGACAGAAACACTGAAGCTTTCTTT. This translates into CASSLRDRNTEAFF.

The rearrangement links TRBV29-1 to TRBJ2-1; 15 bases map to TRBD2. The CDR3 runs to 15 residues. Trimming took 5 bases from V and 9 from J; bases not matched to a gene: 8. The V gene's germline CDR1 is SQVTM and CDR2 ANQGSEA. The CDR3 DNA is TGCAGCGTTCATGGGACTAGCGGGAGGTTCGCTGAGCAGTTCTTC. This translates into CSVHGTSGRFAEQFF.

A few counts support this clone. The rearrangement uses TRBV4-1 and TRBJ2-3, with 10 positions matching TRBD2. Trimming at V came to 0 bases and at J to 1 base, leaving 13 bases not matched to a gene. The CDR3 spans 20 residues. The germline V gene encodes CDR1 MGHRA and CDR2 YSYEKL. As DNA, the CDR3 is TGCGCCAGCAGCCAAGAGTCAGGACTAGCGGCCTTTATGGGCACAGATACGCAGTATTTT. Its translation: CASSQESGLAAFMGTDTQYF.

V gene TRBV5-5 combines with J gene TRBJ2-7; TRBD2 agrees at 12 bases. CDR1 and CDR2 (germline): SGHKS, YYEKEE (reference sequence). The trim removed 0 bases at V and 5 bases at J, leaving 6 bases unmatched. The CDR3 loop spans 16 amino acids. CDR3: CASSLASGRAVNEQYF. CDR3 bases: TGTGCCAGCAGCTTGGCTAGCGGGAGGGCCGTGAACGAGCAGTACTTC.

This clone was counted only a few times. V usage is TRBV28 and J usage is TRBJ1-5; D is undetermined. V lost 6 bases and J lost 4, with 13 bases in between. The CDR3 sequence is 14 residues long. CDR1 and CDR2 from the germline V gene are MDHEN and SYDVKM. The CDR3, as DNA: TGTGCCAGCAGCCCACCGGGCCCTAATCAGCCCCAGCATTTT. This codes for CASSPPGPNQPQHF.